A selection of T cell receptor beta chains follows, all from one sample in a study of human T cells and chemical hapten exposure. TCRdb itself ran the RACE reads through MiXCR, one entry per CDR3 protein. The table has 35,000 to 50,000 distinct CDR3 sequences, roughly 10% seen once. Sequences were derived from whole blood, sampled in connection with sensitization to the hapten diphenylcyclopropenone (DPC). Receptors were obtained from a man aged 25 to 40 with alopecia areata. Some clones in this sample may be carry-over from other donors' samples. CDR3s include the opening cysteine and the closing phenylalanine or tryptophan. D genes are given only for firm matches. Clone size is given for some rows only: seen once, a few or many times, or a class if the clone is expanded.

J gene: TRBJ2-3; clone size: many; V gene: TRBV20-1; D gene: TRBD2; CDR3 protein: CSARGSTSGITDTQYF; CDR3 DNA: TGCAGTGCACGGGGGTCGACTAGCGGTATCACAGATACGCAGTATTTT
J gene: TRBJ1-1; clone size: few; V gene: TRBV2; D gene: NA; CDR3 protein: CASSELGANTEAFF; CDR3 DNA: TGTGCCAGCAGTGAATTAGGGGCAAACACTGAAGCTTTCTTT
J gene: TRBJ2-1; clone size: many; V gene: TRBV20-1; D gene: TRBD2; CDR3 protein: CSASSGGAWSNEQFF; CDR3 DNA: TGCAGTGCTTCTAGCGGGGGGGCCTGGAGCAATGAGCAGTTCTTC
J gene: TRBJ1-6; clone size: NA; V gene: TRBV3-1; D gene: NA; CDR3 protein: CASSPQPSGGSPLHF; CDR3 DNA: TGTGCCAGCAGCCCCCAGCCCAGTGGGGGATCACCCCTCCACTTT
J gene: TRBJ2-7; clone size: many; V gene: TRBV20-1; D gene: NA; CDR3 protein: CSAGTASYERYF; CDR3 DNA: TGCAGTGCTGGGACGGCCTCCTACGAGCGGTACTTC
J gene: TRBJ2-5; clone size: many; V gene: TRBV18; D gene: TRBD2; CDR3 protein: CASSPLVLAGSQETQYF; CDR3 DNA: TGTGCCAGCTCACCACTCGTACTAGCGGGGTCACAAGAGACCCAGTACTTC
J gene: TRBJ2-1; clone size: NA; V gene: TRBV7-3; D gene: NA; CDR3 protein: CASSLRFSRSANEQFF; CDR3 DNA: TGTGCCAGCAGCTTAAGGTTTAGTAGAAGCGCCAATGAGCAGTTCTTC
J gene: TRBJ1-2; clone size: many; V gene: TRBV7-2; D gene: NA; CDR3 protein: CASSLGGARANYGYTF; CDR3 DNA: TGTGCCAGCAGCTTAGGGGGCGCGAGGGCTAACTATGGCTACACCTTC
J gene: TRBJ2-6; clone size: few; V gene: TRBV6-2/TRBV6-3; D gene: NA; CDR3 protein: CASTYGASAANGANVLTF; CDR3 DNA: TGTGCCAGCACCTACGGGGCATCAGCGGCGAACGGGGCCAACGTCCTGACTTTC
J gene: TRBJ1-1; clone size: few; V gene: TRBV18; D gene: TRBD1; CDR3 protein: CASSPIKQGGVLGTEAFF; CDR3 DNA: TGTGCCAGCTCACCAATAAAACAGGGGGGGGTGTTAGGCACTGAAGCTTTCTTT
J gene: TRBJ1-1; clone size: many; V gene: TRBV4-1; D gene: NA; CDR3 protein: CASSPHPSESNPTTLGSTEAFF; CDR3 DNA: TGCGCCAGCAGCCCACACCCATCGGAGTCCAACCCCACGACACTTGGGAGCACTGAAGCTTTCTTT
J gene: TRBJ1-1; clone size: many; V gene: TRBV7-9; D gene: TRBD1; CDR3 protein: CASSPSPGQGAQDTEAFF; CDR3 DNA: TGTGCCAGCAGCCCTTCCCCCGGACAGGGGGCGCAGGACACTGAAGCTTTCTTT
J gene: TRBJ1-1; clone size: NA; V gene: TRBV20-1; D gene: TRBD1; CDR3 protein: CSARRTGQRNTEAFF; CDR3 DNA: TGCAGTGCTAGGAGGACGGGACAGAGGAACACTGAAGCTTTCTTT
J gene: TRBJ2-3; clone size: many; V gene: TRBV24-1; D gene: NA; CDR3 protein: CATSESAYTDTQYF; CDR3 DNA: TGTGCCACCAGTGAGTCTGCATACACAGATACGCAGTATTTT
J gene: TRBJ2-5; clone size: NA; V gene: TRBV3-1; D gene: NA; CDR3 protein: CASSQLQETQYF; CDR3 DNA: TGTGCCAGCAGCCAACTACAAGAGACCCAGTACTTC
J gene: TRBJ2-2; clone size: few; V gene: TRBV6-4; D gene: TRBD2; CDR3 protein: CASSSTSAVGELFF; CDR3 DNA: TGTGCCAGCAGTTCGACTAGCGCGGTCGGGGAGCTGTTTTTT
J gene: TRBJ2-5; clone size: many; V gene: TRBV5-4; D gene: NA; CDR3 protein: CASSLPGRGHQETQYF; CDR3 DNA: TGTGCCAGCAGCTTGCCGGGGCGGGGGCACCAAGAGACCCAGTACTTC
J gene: TRBJ1-6; clone size: many; V gene: TRBV4-3; D gene: NA; CDR3 protein: CASSLINSPLHF; CDR3 DNA: TGCGCCAGCAGCCTTATAAATTCACCCCTCCACTTT
J gene: TRBJ2-1; clone size: many; V gene: TRBV4-3; D gene: TRBD2; CDR3 protein: CASSRHSGTSGSSNSYNEQFF; CDR3 DNA: TGCGCCAGCAGCCGTCATTCCGGGACTAGCGGGAGTTCAAACTCCTACAATGAGCAGTTCTTC
J gene: TRBJ2-1; clone size: many; V gene: TRBV6-5; D gene: TRBD2; CDR3 protein: CASSLTSGVSSYNEQFF; CDR3 DNA: TGTGCCAGCAGTTTGACTAGCGGGGTGAGCTCCTACAATGAGCAGTTCTTC
J gene: TRBJ2-1; clone size: NA; V gene: TRBV11-2; D gene: NA; CDR3 protein: CASSPPVGGVNPYNEQFF; CDR3 DNA: TGTGCCAGCAGCCCCCCCGTCGGCGGGGTCAACCCCTACAATGAGCAGTTCTTC
J gene: TRBJ2-1; clone size: few; V gene: TRBV20-1; D gene: NA; CDR3 protein: CSASRGQLRSYNEQFF; CDR3 DNA: TGCAGTGCTAGTAGGGGACAACTTCGCTCCTACAATGAGCAGTTCTTC
J gene: TRBJ1-5; clone size: NA; V gene: TRBV2; D gene: NA; CDR3 protein: CASTRQWGAHQPQHF; CDR3 DNA: TGTGCCAGCACCCGACAATGGGGGGCTCATCAGCCCCAGCATTTT
J gene: TRBJ1-6; clone size: NA; V gene: TRBV20-1; D gene: NA; CDR3 protein: CSARPRDDSPLHF; CDR3 DNA: TGCAGTGCCCGCCCTAGGGACGATTCACCCCTCCACTTT
J gene: TRBJ1-6; clone size: many; V gene: TRBV27; D gene: NA; CDR3 protein: CASSLSHTSPNSPLHF; CDR3 DNA: TGTGCCAGCAGTTTGAGCCACACCAGCCCTAATTCACCCCTCCACTTT
J gene: TRBJ2-2; clone size: NA; V gene: TRBV5-1; D gene: NA; CDR3 protein: CASSLKGSPGELFF; CDR3 DNA: TGCGCCAGCAGCTTGAAGGGTTCTCCCGGGGAGCTGTTTTTT
J gene: TRBJ2-2; clone size: many; V gene: TRBV6-1; D gene: NA; CDR3 protein: CASSAVASRITGELFF; CDR3 DNA: TGTGCCAGCAGTGCGGTCGCCAGCAGGATCACCGGGGAGCTGTTTTTT
J gene: TRBJ2-3; clone size: many; V gene: TRBV11-2; D gene: NA; CDR3 protein: CASSLAGRSTDTQYF; CDR3 DNA: TGTGCCAGCAGCTTGGCGGGAAGGAGCACAGATACGCAGTATTTT
J gene: TRBJ2-1; clone size: NA; V gene: TRBV28; D gene: NA; CDR3 protein: CASSFDLGAPTEQFF; CDR3 DNA: TGTGCCAGCAGTTTTGACCTGGGAGCCCCCACAGAGCAGTTCTTC
J gene: TRBJ1-5; clone size: NA; V gene: TRBV9; D gene: TRBD1; CDR3 protein: CASSVGTGGAGGNQPQHF; CDR3 DNA: TGTGCCAGCAGCGTGGGGACAGGGGGCGCCGGTGGCAATCAGCCCCAGCATTTT
J gene: TRBJ2-2; clone size: many; V gene: TRBV18; D gene: TRBD1; CDR3 protein: CASSRPGTGKTGELFF; CDR3 DNA: TGTGCCAGCTCACGCCCAGGGACAGGCAAGACCGGGGAGCTGTTTTTT
J gene: TRBJ1-1; clone size: many; V gene: TRBV20-1; D gene: TRBD1; CDR3 protein: CSARDLRGRPEAFF; CDR3 DNA: TGCAGTGCTAGAGATCTTAGGGGGCGACCTGAAGCTTTCTTT
J gene: TRBJ2-5; clone size: few; V gene: TRBV12-3/TRBV12-4; D gene: TRBD2; CDR3 protein: CASSHYSPGREGRETQYF; CDR3 DNA: TGTGCCAGCAGTCATTATAGCCCGGGCAGGGAGGGCCGGGAGACCCAGTACTTC
J gene: TRBJ2-5; clone size: medium-sized; V gene: TRBV12-3/TRBV12-4; D gene: NA; CDR3 protein: CASSFLVETQYF; CDR3 DNA: TGTGCCAGCAGTTTTTTGGTAGAGACCCAGTACTTC
J gene: TRBJ2-5; clone size: few; V gene: TRBV12-3/TRBV12-4; D gene: TRBD2; CDR3 protein: CASSKREGRETQYF; CDR3 DNA: TGTGCCAGCAGCAAGCGGGAGGGCCGGGAGACCCAGTACTTC
J gene: TRBJ1-6; clone size: many; V gene: TRBV7-9; D gene: NA; CDR3 protein: CASSPTRLGESYNSPLHF; CDR3 DNA: TGTGCCAGCAGCCCCACCCGACTGGGGGAATCCTATAATTCACCCCTCCACTTT
J gene: TRBJ1-2; clone size: many; V gene: TRBV29-1; D gene: NA; CDR3 protein: CSSTVANYGYTF; CDR3 DNA: TGCAGCTCAACAGTAGCTAACTATGGCTACACCTTC
J gene: TRBJ2-2; clone size: many; V gene: TRBV7-9; D gene: NA; CDR3 protein: CASSPLSGTGELFF; CDR3 DNA: TGTGCCAGCAGCCCACTTTCCGGCACCGGGGAGCTGTTTTTT
J gene: TRBJ2-2; clone size: many; V gene: TRBV15; D gene: TRBD1; CDR3 protein: CATSRAGTGSGELFF; CDR3 DNA: TGTGCCACCAGCAGGGCCGGGACAGGGAGTGGGGAGCTGTTTTTT
J gene: TRBJ1-2; clone size: many; V gene: TRBV29-1; D gene: NA; CDR3 protein: CSVERHLEGYGYTF; CDR3 DNA: TGCAGCGTGGAGAGACATCTTGAGGGCTATGGCTACACCTTC
J gene: TRBJ2-1; clone size: many; V gene: TRBV10-2; D gene: NA; CDR3 protein: CASWDLWGHNEQFF; CDR3 DNA: TGCGCCAGCTGGGACCTATGGGGGCACAATGAGCAGTTCTTC
J gene: TRBJ1-1; clone size: many; V gene: TRBV5-4; D gene: NA; CDR3 protein: CASSLAGVTEAFF; CDR3 DNA: TGTGCCAGCAGCTTGGCTGGAGTCACTGAAGCTTTCTTT
J gene: TRBJ1-5; clone size: many; V gene: TRBV20-1; D gene: TRBD1; CDR3 protein: CSAQQITGGAAQPQHF; CDR3 DNA: TGCAGTGCTCAACAGATAACAGGGGGCGCAGCTCAGCCCCAGCATTTT
J gene: TRBJ1-3; clone size: few; V gene: TRBV5-6; D gene: NA; CDR3 protein: CASSLRDIRNTIYF; CDR3 DNA: TGTGCCAGCAGCTTGAGGGACATTCGAAACACCATATATTTT
J gene: TRBJ2-5; clone size: few; V gene: TRBV20-1; D gene: TRBD1; CDR3 protein: CSAPGTGETQYF; CDR3 DNA: TGCAGTGCGCCCGGGACAGGAGAGACCCAGTACTTC
J gene: TRBJ2-7; clone size: few; V gene: TRBV10-3; D gene: NA; CDR3 protein: CAILLDLSHSYEQYF; CDR3 DNA: TGTGCCATCCTCTTAGACCTGAGCCATTCCTACGAGCAGTACTTC
J gene: TRBJ2-3; clone size: many; V gene: TRBV9; D gene: TRBD1; CDR3 protein: CASSSRPDRSSTDTQYF; CDR3 DNA: TGTGCCAGCAGCTCGCGACCGGACAGGTCTAGCACAGATACGCAGTATTTT
J gene: TRBJ2-1; clone size: NA; V gene: TRBV5-1; D gene: NA; CDR3 protein: CASSLVAGNEQFF; CDR3 DNA: TGCGCCAGCAGCTTGGTCGCGGGAAATGAGCAGTTCTTC
J gene: TRBJ1-6; clone size: few; V gene: TRBV7-6; D gene: TRBD1; CDR3 protein: CASSFGQGYNSPLHF; CDR3 DNA: TGTGCCAGCAGCTTCGGACAGGGCTATAATTCACCCCTCCACTTT
J gene: TRBJ1-2; clone size: many; V gene: TRBV6-5; D gene: NA; CDR3 protein: CASSSGLFGNYGYTF; CDR3 DNA: TGTGCCAGCAGTTCGGGGCTGTTCGGGAACTATGGCTACACCTTC
J gene: TRBJ1-6; clone size: few; V gene: TRBV7-2; D gene: NA; CDR3 protein: CASSLRGPLHF; CDR3 DNA: TGTGCCAGCAGCTTAAGGGGGCCCCTCCACTTT
J gene: TRBJ1-1; clone size: many; V gene: TRBV5-1; D gene: NA; CDR3 protein: CASSLEQGYTEAFF; CDR3 DNA: TGCGCCAGCAGCTTGGAACAGGGATACACTGAAGCTTTCTTT
J gene: TRBJ1-5; clone size: NA; V gene: TRBV9; D gene: NA; CDR3 protein: CASSMGPGNQPQHF; CDR3 DNA: TGTGCCAGCAGCATGGGGCCGGGCAATCAGCCCCAGCATTTT
J gene: TRBJ1-2; clone size: NA; V gene: TRBV7-9; D gene: NA; CDR3 protein: CASSLARGHLRGYTF; CDR3 DNA: TGTGCCAGCAGCTTAGCGCGGGGCCACTTGCGTGGCTACACCTTC
J gene: TRBJ2-2; clone size: NA; V gene: TRBV2; D gene: NA; CDR3 protein: CASRTGNTGELFF; CDR3 DNA: TGTGCCAGCAGAACAGGAAACACCGGGGAGCTGTTTTTT
J gene: TRBJ1-5; clone size: few; V gene: TRBV6-6; D gene: TRBD1; CDR3 protein: CASRDGQGQYQPQHF; CDR3 DNA: TGTGCCAGCAGGGATGGACAGGGACAGTATCAGCCCCAGCATTTT
J gene: TRBJ2-1; clone size: many; V gene: TRBV29-1; D gene: TRBD2; CDR3 protein: CSVGLAGGHGSKFF; CDR3 DNA: TGCAGCGTTGGACTAGCGGGGGGGCACGGTTCGAAGTTCTTC
J gene: TRBJ1-2; clone size: many; V gene: TRBV2; D gene: NA; CDR3 protein: CASSDEGSGGYTF; CDR3 DNA: TGTGCCAGCAGTGATGAGGGATCGGGCGGCTACACCTTC
J gene: TRBJ2-3; clone size: many; V gene: TRBV28; D gene: TRBD1; CDR3 protein: CASSRGQDEPDTQYF; CDR3 DNA: TGTGCCAGCAGTCGGGGACAGGACGAACCAGATACGCAGTATTTT
J gene: TRBJ1-4; clone size: few; V gene: TRBV29-1; D gene: NA; CDR3 protein: CSSMGWDEKLFF; CDR3 DNA: TGCAGTAGCATGGGTTGGGATGAAAAACTGTTTTTT